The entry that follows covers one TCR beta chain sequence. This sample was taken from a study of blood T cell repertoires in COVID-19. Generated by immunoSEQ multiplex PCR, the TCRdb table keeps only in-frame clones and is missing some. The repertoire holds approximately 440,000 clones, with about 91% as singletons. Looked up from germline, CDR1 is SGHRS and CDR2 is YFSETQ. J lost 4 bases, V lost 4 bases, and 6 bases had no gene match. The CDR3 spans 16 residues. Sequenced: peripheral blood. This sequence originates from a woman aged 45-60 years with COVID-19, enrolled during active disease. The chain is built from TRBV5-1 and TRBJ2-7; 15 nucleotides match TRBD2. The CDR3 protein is CASSNPGLAGGYEQYF. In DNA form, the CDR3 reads TGCGCCAGCAGCAATCCGGGACTAGCGGGGGGTTACGAGCAGTACTTC.